The clone carrying this T cell receptor beta chain was counted ten times or more. Patients showing uncontrolled infection, other autoimmune disease, pregnancy or lactation were ineligible. The source of the sample is a study of T cells in Graves' hyperthyroidism and ophthalmopathy. Amplified regions were TCR beta CDR3 sequences from RNA transcripts. An initial round of RT-PCR targeting the TCR CDR3 relied on the HTBI primer set. In TCRdb, the multiplex PCR reads were re-called with MiXCR into one record per CDR3 protein. The repertoire has around 600,000 distinct CDR3 sequences, over 40% of them found once; the top ten carry less than 9.5%. The germline CDR1 and CDR2 sequences are SQVTM and ANQGSEA. V was pared by 6 bases and J by 1 base, with 12 bases between. The CDR3 sequence is 14 residues long.

The clonotype comes from an adult man with Graves' disease, either hyperthyroidism or ophthalmopathy (not recorded which). The sequenced sample was peripheral blood or thyroid tissue (not recorded which). The rearrangement links TRBV29-1 to TRBJ2-2, with TRBD1 as a possible D gene (6 bases). The CDR3 DNA is TGCAGCGTGGCGACAGGAGGGAACACCGGGGAGCTGTTTTTT. This translates into CSVATGGNTGELFF.